These 21 T cell receptor beta chains were all obtained from the same sample, sequenced in a study of blood T cell repertoires in COVID-19. The repertoire was sequenced with immunoSEQ multiplex PCR; TCRdb's copy has only in-frame clones and lacks some. The sample contains some 51,000 clones, approximately 86% of which appear only once. The sample was peripheral blood. These receptors came from a man between 60 and 70 years old with acute or convalescent COVID-19.

CDR3 loop: CASSSPGGLRYEQYF. CDR3 coding DNA: TGTGCCAGCAGTTCCCCGGGGGGCCTGAGGTACGAGCAGTACTTC. This chain joins TRBV28 and TRBJ2-7; tentatively, D is TRBD2 (7 bases). The germline V gene has CDR1 MDHEN and CDR2 SYDVKM. The CDR3 runs 15 residues. The V and J ends lost 4 bases and 4 bases respectively, with 17 bases between them.

By share of the sample, this clone is medium-sized. This rearrangement joins TRBV4-1 to TRBJ2-2; perhaps TRBD1 as D (6 bases). CDR1 is MGHRA, CDR2 YSYEKL, per germline. Trimming removed 1 base from V and 6 bases from J, with 18 bases in between. The CDR3 has 17 residues. The CDR3 protein is CASSQGTGRVVAGELFF. The CDR3 DNA reads TGCGCCAGCAGCCAAGGTACAGGGAGAGTCGTCGCCGGGGAGCTGTTTTTT.

The rearrangement uses TRBV7-2 and TRBJ2-7; 9 bases are shared with TRBD1. Germline loops: CDR1 SGHTA, CDR2 FQGNSA. This CDR3 comprises 18 residues. With V trimmed by 5 bases and J by 2 bases, 16 bases remained unmatched. The CDR3 sequence is CASSRRTLPGQGTYEQYF. In nucleotides, the CDR3 is TGTGCCAGCAGCCGCCGCACTCTCCCGGGACAGGGTACCTACGAGCAGTACTTC. The full variable domain, rest sourced from reference TRBV7-2 and TRBJ2-7, is GAGVSQSPSNKVTEKGKDVELRCDPISGHTALYWYRQSLGQGLEFLIYFQGNSAPDKSGLPSDRFSAERTGGSVSTLTIQRTQQEDSAVYLCASSRRTLPGQGTYEQYFGPGTRLTVT.

The V and J genes are TRBV6-1 and TRBJ2-1, with D tentatively TRBD1 (6 bases). The CDR3 extends over 16 amino acids. The V end was cut by 4 bases, the J end by 4 bases, with 17 bases between. CDR1 is MNHNS and CDR2 is SASEGT in the germline V gene. The CDR3 coding sequence is TGTGCCAGCAGTGGGACCTTACTGGGACAATACAATGAGCAGTTCTTC. Protein product: CASSGTLLGQYNEQFF.

The chain joins TRBV18 to TRBJ2-1, with TRBD1 matching 7 bases. This CDR3 comprises 13 residues. J gave up 4 bases and V 4 bases, and 1 base lay outside the gene matches. Germline-derived CDR1 and CDR2 are KGHSH and LQKENI. CDR3 coding DNA: TGTGCCAGCTCACAGGGACAGTACAATGAGCAGTTCTTC. It encodes CASSQGQYNEQFF. The complete variable domain, with remaining parts taken from reference TRBV18 and TRBJ2-1, reads NAGVMQNPRHLVRRRGQEARLRCSPMKGHSHVYWYRQLPEEGLKFMVYLQKENIIDESGMPKERFSAEFPKEGPSILRIQQVVRGDSAAYFCASSQGQYNEQFFGPGTRLTVL.

This chain connects TRBV13 to TRBJ2-3; no definite D call. The CDR3 loop spans 12 amino acids. Germline assignment: CDR1 PRHDT and CDR2 FYEKMQ (reference sequence). The V end was cut by 4 bases, the J end by 9 bases, with 11 bases between. This chain's CDR3 is CASSSLPATQYF. The CDR3, as DNA: TGTGCCAGCAGCTCCCTTCCTGCGACGCAGTATTTT. The variable domain in full, with the rest retrieved from reference TRBV13 and TRBJ2-3, is AAGVIQSPRHLIKEKRETATLKCYPIPRHDTVYWYQQGPGQDPQFLISFYEKMQSDKGSIPDRFSAQQFSDYHSELNMSSLELGDSALYFCASSSLPATQYFGPGTRLTVL.

The gene calls are TRBV4-1 and TRBJ1-1, with D perhaps matching TRBD1 (5 bases). This CDR3 is built from 17 residues. The V and J ends lost 6 bases and 0 bases respectively, with 20 bases between them. Per the germline V gene, CDR1 is MGHRA and CDR2 is YSYEKL. This CDR3 reads CASSLGRGGLMNTEAFF. For the CDR3, the DNA is TGCGCCAGCAGTCTTGGGCGGGGGGGGTTGATGAACACTGAAGCTTTCTTT.

CDR3 amino acids: CATSVGSGGPNTEAFF. The CDR3 region has the DNA TGTGCCACCAGTGTCGGATCAGGGGGTCCGAACACTGAAGCTTTCTTT. This chain connects TRBV24-1 to TRBJ1-1, with 7 bases fitting TRBD1. The CDR3 sequence is 16 residues long. The V gene end was trimmed by 5 bases and the J gene end by 1 base; junction bases not matched to a gene: 9. CDR1 KGHDR and CDR2 SFDVKD come from the germline V gene.

V usage is TRBV29-1 and J usage is TRBJ1-1, with D uncertain. Deletions cut 7 bases from V and 5 bases from J, with 8 bases between. This CDR3 is built from 10 residues. The germline V gene encodes CDR1 SQVTM and CDR2 ANQGSEA. This CDR3 reads CSAGETEAFF. DNA for the CDR3: TGCAGCGCCGGGGAAACTGAAGCTTTCTTT.

The chain combines TRBV5-4 with TRBJ1-1, with D maybe TRBD1 (5 bases). The germline gives CDR1 SGHNT, CDR2 YYREEE (reference sequence). Trimming stripped 4 bases from V and 5 bases from J, with 18 bases between. The length of the CDR3 is 15 residues. The chain's CDR3 is CASSAGPGMETEAFF. In nucleotides, the CDR3 is TGTGCCAGCAGCGCGGGGCCAGGGATGGAAACTGAAGCTTTCTTT.

The chain has TRBV11-3 and TRBJ1-2; D not resolved. Germline values: CDR1 SGHNT, CDR2 YENEEA. The CDR3 length is 16 residues. Trimming removed 4 bases at V and 0 bases at J, with 15 bases between. DNA of the CDR3: TGTGCCAGCAGCTCCCTAGGGAGGAGCCCTAACTATGGCTACACCTTC. It translates to CASSSLGRSPNYGYTF.

The genes are TRBV2 and TRBJ2-3; 8 positions match TRBD1. This CDR3 is 15 amino acids long. The V and J ends lost 11 bases and 2 bases, in that order; junction bases with no gene match: 12. Germline CDR1 reads SNHLY; CDR2 reads FYNNEI. The CDR3 region has the DNA TGTGCCTCCTTGCCCAGGGGGCGGAACACAGATACGCAGTATTTT. Translated: CASLPRGRNTDTQYF.

V is TRBV15 and J is TRBJ1-1; tentatively, D is TRBD1 (5 bases). V was clipped by 3 bases and J by 7 bases, with 21 bases between them. This CDR3 is built from 16 residues. Germline CDR1 and CDR2: LNHNV and YYDKDF (reference sequence). The chain's CDR3 is CATSSLQVSGFGEAFF. The CDR3, as DNA: TGTGCCACCAGCAGTTTACAGGTAAGCGGGTTTGGTGAAGCTTTCTTT.

The rearrangement uses TRBV6-2 or TRBV6-3 and TRBJ2-1; TRBD2 might be the D (6 bases). V was shortened by 1 base and J by 10 bases, with 17 bases between the two germline ends. Looked up from germline, CDR1 is MNHEY and CDR2 is SVGEGT. This CDR3 comprises 15 residues. The CDR3 is CASSYLGTVPPEQFF. Here the CDR3 DNA reads TGTGCCAGCAGTTACTTGGGGACTGTCCCTCCGGAGCAGTTCTTC.

This chain links TRBV6-5 with TRBJ2-1, with a possible D match to TRBD1 (5 bases). V lost 0 bases, J lost 7 bases, and 7 bases lay in between. Germline V gives CDR1 MNHEY, CDR2 SVGAGI. The CDR3 length is 13 residues. The CDR3 DNA follows: TGTGCCAGCAGTTACTCTAGACAGAATGAGCAGTTCTTC. Translation gives CASSYSRQNEQFF.

The chain employs TRBV5-6 and TRBJ2-3; the match to TRBD2 covers 9 bases. J lost 0 bases, V lost 3 bases, and 14 bases had no gene match. Germline V CDR1 and CDR2: SGHDT, YYEEEE. The CDR3 has 19 amino acids. CDR3 amino acids: CASSWGPGLAESSTDTQYF. Here the CDR3 DNA reads TGTGCCAGCAGCTGGGGACCGGGACTAGCCGAGAGTAGCACAGATACGCAGTATTTT.

The chain uses TRBV5-1 and TRBJ2-3, with a tentative D call TRBD1 (5 bases). The ends were cut back, 1 base at V and 0 bases at J, with 9 bases in the middle. The V gene's germline CDR1 is SGHRS and CDR2 YFSETQ. The CDR3 has 15 residues. The CDR3 bases are TGCGCCAGCAGCTTGCAGACAGCTAGCACAGATACGCAGTATTTT. It codes for CASSLQTASTDTQYF.

This clone was detected once. The chain links TRBV5-8 to TRBJ1-6; possibly TRBD1 for D (6 bases). Germline lookup yields CDR1 SGHTS and CDR2 YDEGEE. The CDR3 contains 15 residues. The germline V and J ends were trimmed by 1 base and 4 bases, with 9 bases remaining between them. CDR3 protein: CASSLTGIYNSPLHF. CDR3 coding DNA: TGTGCCAGCAGCTTGACAGGGATTTATAATTCACCCCTCCACTTT.

V is TRBV7-6 and J is TRBJ2-1; the match to TRBD2 covers 7 bases. CDR3 size: 14 residues. Germline CDR1 and CDR2: SGHVS and FNYEAQ. The V segment lost 5 bases and the J segment 9 bases; nucleotides outside the gene matches: 10. CDR3 residues: CASSPLSGNTEQFF. The CDR3 region has the DNA TGTGCCAGCAGCCCACTGAGCGGGAACACTGAGCAGTTCTTC.

The gene calls are TRBV11-2 and TRBJ1-1; D is possibly TRBD1 (5 bases). CDR1 is SGHAT, CDR2 FQNNGV, per germline. Trimming left V 1 base short and J 7 bases short, with 10 bases between. This CDR3 comprises 13 residues. CDR3 protein: CASSLALGVEAFF. Here the CDR3 DNA reads TGTGCCAGCAGCTTAGCGTTAGGGGTTGAAGCTTTCTTT. The full variable domain, its missing parts supplied by reference TRBV11-2 and TRBJ1-1, is EAGVAQSPRYKIIEKRQSVAFWCNPISGHATLYWYQQILGQGPKLLIQFQNNGVVDDSQLPKDRFSAERLKGVDSTLKIQPAKLEDSAVYLCASSLALGVEAFFGQGTRLTVV.

The chain has TRBV25-1 and TRBJ2-5; D is perhaps TRBD2 (5 bases). The CDR3 runs to 17 residues. Deletions cut 1 base from V and 1 base from J, with 16 bases between. Germline CDR1 and CDR2: MGHDK and SYGVNS. CDR3 residues: CASSEFGLLGSQETQYF. The CDR3 DNA reads as TGTGCCAGCAGTGAATTTGGTTTATTAGGGAGCCAAGAGACCCAGTACTTC.